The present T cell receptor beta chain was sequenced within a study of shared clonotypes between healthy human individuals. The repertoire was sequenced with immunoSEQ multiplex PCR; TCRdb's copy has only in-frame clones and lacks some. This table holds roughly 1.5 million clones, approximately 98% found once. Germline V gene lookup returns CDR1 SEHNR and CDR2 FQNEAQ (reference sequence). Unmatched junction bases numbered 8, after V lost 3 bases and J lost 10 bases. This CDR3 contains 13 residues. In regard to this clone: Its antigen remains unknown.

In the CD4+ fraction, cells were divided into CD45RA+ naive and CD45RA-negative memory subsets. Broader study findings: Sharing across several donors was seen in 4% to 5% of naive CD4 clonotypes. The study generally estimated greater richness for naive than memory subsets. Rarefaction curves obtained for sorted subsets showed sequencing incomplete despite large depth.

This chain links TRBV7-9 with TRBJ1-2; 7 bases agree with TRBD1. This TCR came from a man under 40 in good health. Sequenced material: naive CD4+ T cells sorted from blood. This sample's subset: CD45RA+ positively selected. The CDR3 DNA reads TGTGCCAGCAGCTTGTCCCGGGACAGTCTCTACACCTTC. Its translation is CASSLSRDSLYTF.